These 25 T cell receptor beta chains share one sample of origin, sequenced in a study of human T cells and chemical hapten exposure. Each CDR3 protein is one row after TCRdb ran MiXCR on the RACE reads. In the table there are some 90,000 distinct CDR3 sequences, around 8.8% of which are singletons. Time point in this sample: healthy volunteer bleed at 2 weeks. Researchers extracted total RNA from unfractionated whole blood. What was sequenced was whole blood. These receptors were taken from a female donor in good health. Some clones in this sample may be carry-over from other donors' samples.

J is TRBJ1-5 and V is TRBV19; 8 bases fit TRBD1. The CDR3 is 16 amino acids. Trimming took 3 bases from V and 4 from J; bases not matched to a gene: 8. Germline CDR1 reads LNHDA; CDR2 reads SQIVND (reference sequence). The CDR3 here is CASSMSAQGANQPQHF. The CDR3 coding sequence is TGTGCCAGTAGTATGTCTGCGCAGGGGGCGAATCAGCCCCAGCATTTT.

In the case of this clonotype: The junction does not match germline at one end; this may be a read error. The chain carries TRBV9 and TRBJ2-5, with 9 positions matching TRBD2. Germline CDR1 reads SGDLS; CDR2 reads YYNGEE. The CDR3 has 14 residues. This CDR3 is CDSSAGGGQETQYF. As DNA, the CDR3 is TGTGACAGCAGCGCGGGGGGGGGCCAAGAGACCCAGTACTTC.

This clonotype showed up many times. The chain is built from TRBV7-2 and TRBJ2-5; D remains ambiguous. V lost 6 bases, J lost 2 bases, and 10 bases lay in between. The CDR3 totals 13 residues. Per the germline V gene, CDR1 is SGHTA and CDR2 is FQGNSA. Here the CDR3 DNA reads TGTGCCAGCAGGCGCGTGTCTCAAGAGACCCAGTACTTC. This codes for CASRRVSQETQYF.

This rearrangement joins TRBV20-1 to TRBJ1-3; D not resolved. This CDR3 contains 14 residues. The V and J ends lost 7 bases and 4 bases respectively, with 17 bases between them. From germline, CDR1 is DFQATT and CDR2 SNEGSKA (reference sequence). The CDR3 nucleotides read TGCAGTGTCAGCCTGAGGGCGTCCGGAAACACCATATATTTT. Amino acid sequence: CSVSLRASGNTIYF.

Ten or more counts support this clonotype. The chain uses TRBV6-6 and TRBJ1-4; D remains ambiguous. The CDR3 spans 14 residues. Trimming shortened V by 3 bases and J by 8 bases, and 13 bases separated the two germline ends. Germline-derived CDR1 and CDR2 are MNHNY and SVGAGI (reference sequence). The chain's CDR3 is CASSYVEAQEKLFF. As DNA, the CDR3 is TGTGCCAGCAGTTATGTAGAGGCCCAGGAAAAACTGTTTTTT.

The V and J genes are TRBV4-3 and TRBJ2-5; 10 positions match TRBD2. The germline V gene encodes CDR1 LGHNA and CDR2 YSLEER. The CDR3 consists of 15 residues. V shed 2 bases, J shed 3 bases, and the junction held 3 bases outside the gene matches. CDR3 nucleotides: TGCGCCAGCAGCCAAAGCGGGAGGGCCGAAGAGACCCAGTACTTC. Translation: CASSQSGRAEETQYF.

This chain connects TRBV28 to TRBJ2-7; no clear D gene. This CDR3 has 14 residues. CDR1 and CDR2 from the germline V gene are MDHEN and SYDVKM. V was clipped by 1 base and J by 2 bases, with 9 bases between them. The chain's CDR3 is CASSLFSRAYEQYF. In DNA, the CDR3 is TGTGCCAGCAGTTTATTCTCCCGGGCCTACGAGCAGTACTTC.

This clonotype was seen more than once but under ten times. The chain uses TRBV6-2 or TRBV6-3 and TRBJ1-5; the match to TRBD1 covers 8 bases. Unmatched junction bases numbered 6, after V lost 2 bases and J lost 0 bases. Germline CDR1 MNHEY, CDR2 SVGEGT. The CDR3 extends over 17 amino acids. CDR3 region: CASSYTDRDYSNQPQHF. In DNA form, the CDR3 reads TGTGCCAGCAGTTACACGGACAGGGACTATAGCAATCAGCCCCAGCATTTT.

Ten or more counts support this clonotype. The chain is built from TRBV28 and TRBJ1-6; D call uncertain. The germline CDR1 and CDR2 sequences are MDHEN and SYDVKM. The V and J ends lost 2 bases and 0 bases respectively, with 8 bases between them. The CDR3 runs to 16 residues. The DNA of the CDR3 is TGTGCCAGCAGTTTAGCCCGGGACTCCTATAATTCACCCCTCCACTTT. It translates to CASSLARDSYNSPLHF.

In this sample, this clonotype turned up a few times. The rearrangement uses TRBV24-1 and TRBJ2-2; 8 positions match TRBD1. Germline values: CDR1 KGHDR, CDR2 SFDVKD. The CDR3 runs 15 residues. V lost 0 bases to trimming and J lost 5 bases; unmatched junction nucleotides: 1. DNA for the CDR3: TGTGCCACCAGTGATTTGGACAGGGGAACCGGGGAGCTGTTTTTT. Protein product: CATSDLDRGTGELFF.

The J gene is TRBJ1-5, the V gene TRBV5-6; a weak D match, TRBD1 (6 bases). Trimming pared 0 bases from V and 6 bases from J, leaving 16 bases between. CDR1 is SGHDT, CDR2 YYEEEE, per germline. The CDR3 runs to 16 residues. CDR3 nucleotides: TGTGCCAGCAGCTTGGGGGGGGGGGCCAGAGGTCAGCCCCAGCATTTT. Translated, it gives CASSLGGGARGQPQHF.

This clonotype was observed many times. This chain connects TRBV5-4 to TRBJ2-7, with D unclear. The CDR3 sequence is 12 residues long. CDR1 SGHNT and CDR2 YYREEE come from the germline V gene (reference sequence). Deletions cut 6 bases from V and 6 bases from J, with 13 bases between. CDR3 in amino acids: CASKGLGGEQYF. CDR3 nucleotide sequence: TGTGCCAGCAAGGGCCTAGGCGGCGAGCAGTACTTC.

This chain links TRBV5-1 with TRBJ2-2; 7 bases fit TRBD1. The length of the CDR3 is 14 residues. Losses at the gene ends were 0 bases for V and 6 bases for J; bases not matched to a gene: 2. Germline V gene lookup returns CDR1 SGHRS and CDR2 YFSETQ. CDR3 in amino acids: CASSLGQGAGELFF. Here the CDR3 DNA reads TGCGCCAGCAGCTTGGGACAGGGTGCCGGGGAGCTGTTTTTT. The complete variable domain, with remaining parts taken from reference TRBV5-1 and TRBJ2-2, reads KAGVTQTPRYLIKTRGQQVTLSCSPISGHRSVSWYQQTPGQGLQFLFEYFSETQRNKGNFPGRFSGRQFSNSRSEMNVSTLELGDSALYLCASSLGQGAGELFFGEGSRLTVL.

The chain recombines TRBV9 with TRBJ2-3; possibly TRBD1 for D (5 bases). CDR1 and CDR2 (germline): SGDLS, YYNGEE. V lost 4 bases to trimming and J lost 3 bases, with 27 bases between them. This CDR3 is built from 19 residues. DNA of the CDR3: TGTGCCAGCAGCTTCCAGACAGTCTCTTTTCCCCTTGGTACAGATACGCAGTATTTT. This codes for CASSFQTVSFPLGTDTQYF.

The V call is TRBV28, the J call TRBJ2-7; the D gene could be TRBD1 or TRBD2 (6 bases each). Germline-derived CDR1 and CDR2 are MDHEN and SYDVKM. This CDR3 comprises 17 residues. Between the trimmed V and J ends, which lost 5 bases and 2 bases, there was a span of 22 bases. The CDR3 loop reads CASSPQRGARVPYEQYF. Here the CDR3 DNA reads TGTGCCAGCAGTCCGCAAAGGGGGGCACGGGTACCCTACGAGCAGTACTTC.

This clonotype was picked up a small number of times. The chain employs TRBV28 and TRBJ2-7; TRBD1 agrees at 8 bases. V shed 4 bases and J 6 bases; nucleotides not matched to a gene: 8. Germline V gene data show CDR1 as MDHEN and CDR2 as SYDVKM. The CDR3 extends over 14 amino acids. In nucleotides, the CDR3 is TGTGCCAGCAGTTCCACCCCAGGGGGCTCCGAGCAGTACTTC. Protein sequence: CASSSTPGGSEQYF.

This clonotype was picked up a small number of times. This rearrangement joins TRBV9 to TRBJ2-1; D is tentatively TRBD1 or TRBD2 (6 bases each). Germline assignment: CDR1 SGDLS and CDR2 YYNGEE. The length of the CDR3 is 18 residues. The ends were cut back, 4 bases at V and 1 base at J, with 21 bases in the middle. The CDR3 coding sequence is TGTGCCAGCAGCTCACGGGTGGTGGGGGGCAGTTCCTACAATGAGCAGTTCTTC. It yields the protein CASSSRVVGGSSYNEQFF.

The rearrangement links TRBV19 to TRBJ1-1; no firm D call. Per the germline V gene, CDR1 is LNHDA and CDR2 is SQIVND (reference sequence). The CDR3 length is 13 residues. V dropped 3 bases and J dropped 6 bases, with 11 bases sitting between them. CDR3 bases: TGTGCCAGTAGTATGGCTCAAGGAGCTGAAGCTTTCTTT. Translation: CASSMAQGAEAFF.

This clonotype was counted ten times or more. The chain links TRBV2 to TRBJ1-1, with D tentatively TRBD1 (5 bases). Germline values: CDR1 SNHLY, CDR2 FYNNEI. This CDR3 comprises 13 residues. With 1 base removed from V and 11 bases from J, the gap between germline ends came to 14 bases. The CDR3 reads CASSEDSGRVAFF. CDR3 nucleotide sequence: TGTGCCAGCAGTGAAGATAGCGGCAGGGTGGCTTTCTTT.

There are many counts of this clonotype. The chain has TRBV11-2 and TRBJ2-1; 12 positions agree with TRBD2. The CDR3 contains 16 residues. Per the germline V gene, CDR1 is SGHAT and CDR2 is FQNNGV. V dropped 1 base and J dropped 8; count of bases not matched to a gene: 6. CDR3 DNA sequence: TGTGCCAGCAGCTTAGTGACTAGCGGGAGTCGAGATGAGCAGTTCTTC. Its protein is CASSLVTSGSRDEQFF.

At least ten counts were recorded for this clonotype. The chain has TRBV7-2 and TRBJ1-6, with D hard to call. There are 13 residues in the CDR3. V dropped 2 bases and J dropped 9 bases, with 8 bases sitting between them. Germline lookup yields CDR1 SGHTA and CDR2 FQGNSA. CDR3 loop: CASSLSGVSPLHF. In DNA, the CDR3 is TGTGCCAGCAGCTTATCCGGGGTTTCACCCCTCCACTTT.

This clonotype was seen at least ten times. The V call is TRBV7-2, the J call TRBJ1-1; D unresolved. Trimming shortened V by 5 bases and J by 7 bases, and 20 bases separated the two germline ends. CDR3 length equals 15 residues. Germline assignment: CDR1 SGHTA and CDR2 FQGNSA. As DNA, the CDR3 is TGTGCCAGCAGCCCAAGTTGGCGACCCACCGATGAAGCTTTCTTT. Its translation is CASSPSWRPTDEAFF. Looking up the rest from reference TRBV7-2 and TRBJ1-1 gives the full variable domain: GAGVSQSPSNKVTEKGKDVELRCDPISGHTALYWYRQSLGQGLEFLIYFQGNSAPDKSGLPSDRFSAERTGGSVSTLTIQRTQQEDSAVYLCASSPSWRPTDEAFFGQGTRLTVV.

V is TRBV5-6 and J is TRBJ1-4; a weak D match, TRBD1 (6 bases). Germline lookup yields CDR1 SGHDT and CDR2 YYEEEE. The CDR3 sequence is 16 residues long. The germline V and J ends were trimmed by 3 bases and 0 bases, with 12 bases remaining between them. This CDR3 reads CASSSSQGPTNEKLFF. The DNA of the CDR3 is TGTGCCAGCAGCTCATCACAGGGTCCAACTAATGAAAAACTGTTTTTT. Supplemented by reference TRBV5-6 and TRBJ1-4, the full variable domain reads DAGVTQSPTHLIKTRGQQVTLRCSPKSGHDTVSWYQQALGQGPQFIFQYYEEEERQRGNFPDRFSGHQFPNYSSELNVNALLLGDSALYLCASSSSQGPTNEKLFFGSGTQLSVL.

The rearrangement uses TRBV6-6 and TRBJ1-4; D is undetermined. Germline CDR1 MNHNY, CDR2 SVGAGI (reference sequence). This CDR3 spans 14 amino acids. V was trimmed by 5 bases and J by 3 bases, leaving 10 bases between them. CDR3 DNA: TGTGCCAGCAGTACCGGGCCATCTAATGAAAAACTGTTTTTT. Its protein is CASSTGPSNEKLFF.

This clonotype has at least ten counts. This sequence joins TRBV29-1 and TRBJ2-1; TRBD1 matches at 7 bases. The CDR3 runs to 10 residues. Losses at the gene ends were 6 bases for V and 15 bases for J; bases not matched to a gene: 8. Germline CDR1 is SQVTM and CDR2 is ANQGSEA. CDR3 in amino acids: CSVATGPLFF. In DNA, the CDR3 is TGCAGCGTAGCGACAGGGCCCCTGTTCTTC.